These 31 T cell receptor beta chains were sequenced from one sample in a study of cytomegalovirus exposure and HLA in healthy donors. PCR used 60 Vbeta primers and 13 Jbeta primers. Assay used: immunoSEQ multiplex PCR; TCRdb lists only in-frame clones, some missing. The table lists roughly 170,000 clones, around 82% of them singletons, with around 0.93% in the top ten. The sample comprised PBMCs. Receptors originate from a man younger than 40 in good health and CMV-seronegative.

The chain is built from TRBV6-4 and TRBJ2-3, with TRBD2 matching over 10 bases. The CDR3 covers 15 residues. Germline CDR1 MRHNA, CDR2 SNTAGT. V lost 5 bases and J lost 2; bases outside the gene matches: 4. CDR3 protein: CASSPSGGNTDTQYF. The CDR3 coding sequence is TGTGCCAGCAGTCCTAGCGGGGGAAACACAGATACGCAGTATTTT.

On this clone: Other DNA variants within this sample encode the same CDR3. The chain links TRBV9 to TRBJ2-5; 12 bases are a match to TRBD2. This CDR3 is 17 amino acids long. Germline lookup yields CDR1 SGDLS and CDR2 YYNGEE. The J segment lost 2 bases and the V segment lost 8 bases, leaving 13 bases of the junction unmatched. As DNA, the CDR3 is TGTGCCAGTAGCCCCCGGACTAGCGGGACGGGTCAAGAGACCCAGTACTTC. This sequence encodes CASSPRTSGTGQETQYF. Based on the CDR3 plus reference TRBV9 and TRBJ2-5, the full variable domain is DSGVTQTPKHLITATGQRVTLRCSPRSGDLSVYWYQQSLDQGLQFLIQYYNGEERAKGNILERFSAQQFPDLHSELNLSSLELGDSALYFCASSPRTSGTGQETQYFGPGTRLLVL.

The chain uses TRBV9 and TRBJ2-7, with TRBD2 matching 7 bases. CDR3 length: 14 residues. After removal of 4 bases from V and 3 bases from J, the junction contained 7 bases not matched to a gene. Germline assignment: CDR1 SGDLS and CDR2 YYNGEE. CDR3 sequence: CASSPSGGNYEQYF. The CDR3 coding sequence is TGTGCCAGCAGCCCTAGCGGAGGGAACTACGAGCAGTACTTC. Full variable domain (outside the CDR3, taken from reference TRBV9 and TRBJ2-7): DSGVTQTPKHLITATGQRVTLRCSPRSGDLSVYWYQQSLDQGLQFLIQYYNGEERAKGNILERFSAQQFPDLHSELNLSSLELGDSALYFCASSPSGGNYEQYFGPGTRLTVT.

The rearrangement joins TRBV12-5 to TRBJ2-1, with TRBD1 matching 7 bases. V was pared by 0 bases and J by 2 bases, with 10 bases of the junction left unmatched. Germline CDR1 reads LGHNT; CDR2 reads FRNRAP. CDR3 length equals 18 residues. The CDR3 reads CASGLVPNHQGAYNEQFF. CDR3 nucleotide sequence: TGTGCTAGTGGTTTGGTACCTAACCACCAGGGGGCCTACAATGAGCAGTTCTTC.

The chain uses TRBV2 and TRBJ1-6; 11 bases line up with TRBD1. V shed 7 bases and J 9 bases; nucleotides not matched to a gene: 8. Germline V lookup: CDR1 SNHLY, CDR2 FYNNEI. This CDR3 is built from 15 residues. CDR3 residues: CASTTGQGAISPLHF. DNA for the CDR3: TGTGCCAGCACCACTGGACAGGGGGCGATTTCACCCCTCCACTTT. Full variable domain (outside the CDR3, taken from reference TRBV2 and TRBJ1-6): EPEVTQTPSHQVTQMGQEVILRCVPISNHLYFYWYRQILGQKVEFLVSFYNNEISEKSEIFDDQFSVERPDGSNFTLKIRSTKLEDSAMYFCASTTGQGAISPLHFGNGTRLTVT.

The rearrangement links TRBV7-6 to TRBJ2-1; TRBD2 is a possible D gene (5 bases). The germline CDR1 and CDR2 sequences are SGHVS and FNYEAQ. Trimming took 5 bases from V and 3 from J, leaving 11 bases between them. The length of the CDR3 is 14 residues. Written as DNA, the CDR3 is TGTGCCAGCAGCACGGACTCGGTCTACAATGAGCAGTTCTTC. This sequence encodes CASSTDSVYNEQFF.

CDR3 sequence (DNA): TGCGCCAGCAGCTTTGAAGGGGCAGAGGCTTTCTTT. This sequence encodes CASSFEGAEAFF. The rearrangement links TRBV5-1 to TRBJ1-1; tentative D call: TRBD1 (5 bases). Trimming pared 2 bases from V and 11 bases from J, leaving 13 bases between. CDR1 and CDR2 from the germline V gene are SGHRS and YFSETQ. This CDR3 has 12 residues.

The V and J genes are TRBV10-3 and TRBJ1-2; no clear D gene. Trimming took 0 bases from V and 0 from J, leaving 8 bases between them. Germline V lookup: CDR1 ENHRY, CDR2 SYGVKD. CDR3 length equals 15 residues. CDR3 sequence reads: CAISESQTANYGYTF. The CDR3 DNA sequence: TGTGCCATCAGTGAGTCGCAAACAGCTAACTATGGCTACACCTTC.

The CDR3 sequence is CASTTRGEAFF. The CDR3 DNA sequence: TGTGCCAGCACCACACGGGGTGAAGCTTTCTTT. The gene calls are TRBV28 and TRBJ1-1, with D uncertain. The CDR3 runs to 11 residues. CDR1 is MDHEN, CDR2 SYDVKM, per germline. Deletions cut 7 bases from V and 7 bases from J, with 10 bases between. Combining the CDR3 with reference TRBV28 and TRBJ1-1 gives the whole variable domain DVKVTQSSRYLVKRTGEKVFLECVQDMDHENMFWYRQDPGLGLRLIYFSYDVKMKEKGDIPEGYSVSREKKERFSLILESASTNQTSMYLCASTTRGEAFFGQGTRLTVV.

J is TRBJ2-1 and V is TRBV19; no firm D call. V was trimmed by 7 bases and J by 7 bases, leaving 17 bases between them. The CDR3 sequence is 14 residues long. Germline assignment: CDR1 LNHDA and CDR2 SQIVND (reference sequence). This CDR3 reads CASKTLDLANEQFF. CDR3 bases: TGTGCCAGTAAAACCCTTGACTTGGCGAATGAGCAGTTCTTC.

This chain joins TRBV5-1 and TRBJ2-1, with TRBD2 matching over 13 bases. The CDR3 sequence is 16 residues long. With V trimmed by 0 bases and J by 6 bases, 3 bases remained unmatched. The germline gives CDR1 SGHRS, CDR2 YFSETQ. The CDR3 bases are TGCGCCAGCAGCTTGGACGGACTAGCGGGAGTCAATGAGCAGTTCTTC. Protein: CASSLDGLAGVNEQFF.

Written as DNA, the CDR3 is TGCGCCAGCAGCCTTTCCCCGGGACTAGCAACCAATGAGCAGTTCTTC. This gives the protein CASSLSPGLATNEQFF. The chain carries TRBV4-1 and TRBJ2-1; 9 bases map to TRBD2. The J segment lost 6 bases and the V segment lost 4 bases, leaving 10 bases of the junction unmatched. Germline V gene lookup returns CDR1 MGHRA and CDR2 YSYEKL. This CDR3 has 16 amino acids.

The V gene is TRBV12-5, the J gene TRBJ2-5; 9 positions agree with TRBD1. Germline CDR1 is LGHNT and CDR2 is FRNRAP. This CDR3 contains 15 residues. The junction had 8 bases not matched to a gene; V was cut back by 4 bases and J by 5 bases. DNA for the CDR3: TGTGCTAGTGGTTCGAATACAGGGGGCTGGGAGACCCAGTACTTC. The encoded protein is CASGSNTGGWETQYF.

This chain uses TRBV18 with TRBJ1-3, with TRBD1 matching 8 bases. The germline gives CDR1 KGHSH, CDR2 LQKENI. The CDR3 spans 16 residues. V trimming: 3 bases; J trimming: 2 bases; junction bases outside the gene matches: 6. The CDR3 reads CASSPTGTGAGNTIYF. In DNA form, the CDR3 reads TGTGCCAGCTCACCCACCGGGACAGGAGCTGGAAACACCATATATTTT.

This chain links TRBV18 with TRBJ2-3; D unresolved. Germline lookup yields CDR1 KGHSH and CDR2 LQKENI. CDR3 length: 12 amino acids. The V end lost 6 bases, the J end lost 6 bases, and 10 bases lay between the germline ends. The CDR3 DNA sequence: TGTGCCAGCTCTCCCGACACTGATACGCAGTATTTT. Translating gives CASSPDTDTQYF.

The CDR3 spells CASMRQDSSYGYTF. The CDR3 bases are TGTGCCAGCATGAGGCAAGACAGTAGCTATGGCTACACCTTC. The chain recombines TRBV5-6 with TRBJ1-2; tentatively, D is TRBD1 (5 bases). Germline-derived CDR1 and CDR2 are SGHDT and YYEEEE. The CDR3 runs 14 residues. Trimming took off 6 bases at V and 4 bases at J, with 16 bases between the two ends.

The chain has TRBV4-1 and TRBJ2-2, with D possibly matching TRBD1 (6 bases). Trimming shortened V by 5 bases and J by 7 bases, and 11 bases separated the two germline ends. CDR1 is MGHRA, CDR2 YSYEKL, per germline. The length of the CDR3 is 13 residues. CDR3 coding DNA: TGCGCCAGCAGCACCCGACAGGACGGGGAGCTGTTTTTT. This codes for CASSTRQDGELFF.

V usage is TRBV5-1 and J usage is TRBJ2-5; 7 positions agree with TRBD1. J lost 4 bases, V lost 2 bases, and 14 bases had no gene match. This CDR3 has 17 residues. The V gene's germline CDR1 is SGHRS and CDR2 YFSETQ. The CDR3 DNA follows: TGCGCCAGCAGCTTTCTTCCGGTAGGGGGCGGTGGAGAGACCCAGTACTTC. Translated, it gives CASSFLPVGGGGETQYF.

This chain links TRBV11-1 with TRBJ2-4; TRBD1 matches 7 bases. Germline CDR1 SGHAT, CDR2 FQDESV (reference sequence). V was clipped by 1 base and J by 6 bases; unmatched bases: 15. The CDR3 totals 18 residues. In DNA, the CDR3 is TGTGCCAGCAGCTTAGGTTTGGCCAAGGGGGCCTCGGGAAACATTCAGTACTTC. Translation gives CASSLGLAKGASGNIQYF. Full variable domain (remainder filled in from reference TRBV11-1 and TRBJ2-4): EAEVAQSPRYKITEKSQAVAFWCDPISGHATLYWYRQILGQGPELLVQFQDESVVDDSQLPKDRFSAERLKGVDSTLKIQPAELGDSAMYLCASSLGLAKGASGNIQYFGAGTRLSVL.

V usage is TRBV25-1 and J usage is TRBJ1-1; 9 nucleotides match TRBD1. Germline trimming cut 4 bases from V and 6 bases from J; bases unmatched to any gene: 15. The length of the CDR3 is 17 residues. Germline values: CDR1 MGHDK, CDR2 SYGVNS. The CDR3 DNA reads TGTGCCAGCAGTGGGGGGAGGACAGGGGTAAGAATGGCTGAAGCTTTCTTT. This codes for CASSGGRTGVRMAEAFF.

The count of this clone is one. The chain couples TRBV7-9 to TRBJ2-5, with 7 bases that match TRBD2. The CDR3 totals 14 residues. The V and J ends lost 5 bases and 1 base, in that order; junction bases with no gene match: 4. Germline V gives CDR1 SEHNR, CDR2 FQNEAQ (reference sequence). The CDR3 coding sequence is TGTGCCAGCAGCGTCGGGACTACCCAAGAGACCCAGTACTTC. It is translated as CASSVGTTQETQYF.

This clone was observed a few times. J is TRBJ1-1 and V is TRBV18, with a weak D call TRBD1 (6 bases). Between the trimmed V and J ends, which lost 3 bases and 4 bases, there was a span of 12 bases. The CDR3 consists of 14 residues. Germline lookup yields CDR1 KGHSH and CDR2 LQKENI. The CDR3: CASSPLGRGTEAFF. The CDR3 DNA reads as TGTGCCAGCTCACCCCTGGGCAGGGGCACTGAAGCTTTCTTT.

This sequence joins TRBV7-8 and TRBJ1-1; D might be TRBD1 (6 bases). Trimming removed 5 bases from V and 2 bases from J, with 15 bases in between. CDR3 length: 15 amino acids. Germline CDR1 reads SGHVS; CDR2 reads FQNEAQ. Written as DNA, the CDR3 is TGTGCCAGCAGCGTAAGACCAGGGGCCAACACTGAAGCTTTCTTT. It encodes CASSVRPGANTEAFF.

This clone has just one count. Written as DNA, the CDR3 is TGTGCCAGCAGTCTTAGGGCGGGTCGATACAATGAGCAGTTCTTC. It is translated as CASSLRAGRYNEQFF. The gene calls are TRBV7-2 and TRBJ2-1, with D possibly TRBD2 on 5 matching bases. Trimming left V 6 bases short and J 4 bases short, with 16 bases between. Germline values: CDR1 SGHTA, CDR2 FQGNSA. The CDR3 contains 15 residues.

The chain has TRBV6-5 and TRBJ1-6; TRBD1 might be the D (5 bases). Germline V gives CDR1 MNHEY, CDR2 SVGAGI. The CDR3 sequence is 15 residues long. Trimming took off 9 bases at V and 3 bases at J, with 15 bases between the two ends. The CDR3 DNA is TGTGCCAGTAATGGCGGGACTGGCTATAATTCACCCCTCCACTTT. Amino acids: CASNGGTGYNSPLHF.

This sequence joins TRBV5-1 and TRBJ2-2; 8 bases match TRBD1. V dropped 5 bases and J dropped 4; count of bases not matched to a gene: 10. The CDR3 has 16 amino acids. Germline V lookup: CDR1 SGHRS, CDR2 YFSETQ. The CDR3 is CASSFLQGAGTGELFF. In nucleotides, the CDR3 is TGCGCCAGCAGTTTCCTCCAGGGGGCGGGCACCGGGGAGCTGTTTTTT.

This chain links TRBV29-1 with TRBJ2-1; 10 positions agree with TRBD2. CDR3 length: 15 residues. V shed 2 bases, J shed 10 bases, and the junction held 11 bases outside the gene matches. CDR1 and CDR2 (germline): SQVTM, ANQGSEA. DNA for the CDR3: TGCAGCGTTGAAACTCTAGCGGGAGTCATCGGCGAGCAGTTCTTC. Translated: CSVETLAGVIGEQFF.

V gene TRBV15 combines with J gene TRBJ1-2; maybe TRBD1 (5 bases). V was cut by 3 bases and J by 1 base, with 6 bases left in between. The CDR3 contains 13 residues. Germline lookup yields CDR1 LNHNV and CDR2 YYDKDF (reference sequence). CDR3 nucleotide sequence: TGTGCCACCAGCAGGACAGATAACTATGGCTACACCTTC. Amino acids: CATSRTDNYGYTF. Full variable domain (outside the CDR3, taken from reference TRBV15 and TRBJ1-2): DAMVIQNPRYQVTQFGKPVTLSCSQTLNHNVMYWYQQKSSQAPKLLFHYYDKDFNNEADTPDNFQSRRPNTSFCFLDIRSPGLGDTAMYLCATSRTDNYGYTFGSGTRLTVV.

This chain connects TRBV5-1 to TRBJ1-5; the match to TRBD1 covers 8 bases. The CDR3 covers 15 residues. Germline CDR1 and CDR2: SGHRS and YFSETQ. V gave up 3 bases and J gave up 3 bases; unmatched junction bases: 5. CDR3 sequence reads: CASSSGTGYNQPQHF. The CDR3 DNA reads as TGCGCCAGCAGCTCGGGGACAGGCTACAATCAGCCCCAGCATTTT.

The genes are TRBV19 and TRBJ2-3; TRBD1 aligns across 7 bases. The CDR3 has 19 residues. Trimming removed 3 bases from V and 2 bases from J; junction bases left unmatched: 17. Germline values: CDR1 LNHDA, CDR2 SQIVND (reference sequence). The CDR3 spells CASSILKRFGQENTDTQYF. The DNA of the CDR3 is TGTGCCAGTAGTATTCTTAAACGATTTGGACAGGAAAACACAGATACGCAGTATTTT.

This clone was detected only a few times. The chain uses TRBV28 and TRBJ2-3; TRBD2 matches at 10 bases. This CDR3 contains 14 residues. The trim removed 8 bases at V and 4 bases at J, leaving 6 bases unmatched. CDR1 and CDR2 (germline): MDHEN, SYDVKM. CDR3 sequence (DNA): TGTGCCAGCCGAGCGGGGGGGGTCGCAGATACGCAGTATTTT. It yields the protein CASRAGGVADTQYF.